The 15 T cell receptor beta chains reported below all come from one sample, sequenced in a study of control samples from healthy donors and cancer patients. Sequencing used immunoSEQ multiplex PCR; TCRdb keeps in-frame clones, though not all of them. The table has about 130,000 clones, roughly 94% seen once; the top ten hold approximately 15%. The sequenced sample was PBMCs. The receptors derive from a man between 60 and 75 years old with colorectal cancer.

This sequence joins TRBV7-9 and TRBJ2-5, with D hard to call. The length of the CDR3 is 15 residues. Germline values: CDR1 SEHNR, CDR2 FQNEAQ (reference sequence). V was cut by 5 bases and J by 3 bases, with 16 bases left in between. For the CDR3, the DNA is TGTGCCAGCAGCCCACGAATCGGCCTAGAAGAGACCCAGTACTTC. The encoded protein is CASSPRIGLEETQYF.

The chain joins TRBV21-1 to TRBJ2-1; the listed D gene, TRBD2, was not tested against the DNA. TRBV21-1 represents a pseudogene. CDR3 size: 20 residues. For the CDR3, the DNA is TGTGCCAGCAGCAAAGGGGGCCCCGGGACTAGCGGGGGACCCGAAGATGAGCAGTTCTTC. Translating it yields CASSKGGPGTSGGPEDEQFF.

This clone was observed a handful of times. The chain joins TRBV24-1 to TRBJ2-2; D remains ambiguous. Germline assignment: CDR1 KGHDR and CDR2 SFDVKD. Deletions cut 7 bases from V and 2 bases from J, with 7 bases between. This CDR3 spans 13 amino acids. The DNA of the CDR3 is TGTGCCACCAGGCTATCTAACACCGGGGAGCTGTTTTTT. It is translated as CATRLSNTGELFF.

The chain uses TRBV18 and TRBJ2-3, with TRBD1 identical over 12 bases. V lost 3 bases and J lost 1; bases outside the gene matches: 8. Germline V gene lookup returns CDR1 KGHSH and CDR2 LQKENI. CDR3 length: 18 residues. In nucleotides, the CDR3 is TGTGCCAGCTCACCCGGGACAGGGGGCGCGGGTGGCACAGATACGCAGTATTTT. Its translation: CASSPGTGGAGGTDTQYF.

The rearrangement links TRBV11-2 to TRBJ1-1; weak D call: TRBD1 (5 bases). The length of the CDR3 is 12 residues. The germline gives CDR1 SGHAT, CDR2 FQNNGV. V lost 6 bases to trimming and J lost 5 bases, with 10 bases between them. Here the CDR3 reads CASSTWGTEAFF. DNA for the CDR3: TGTGCCAGCAGTACCTGGGGGACTGAAGCTTTCTTT.

This chain connects TRBV11-3 to TRBJ2-7; D ambiguous. This CDR3 region has 12 residues. CDR1 and CDR2 (germline): SGHNT, YENEEA. Trimming pared 3 bases from V and 4 bases from J, leaving 7 bases between. The CDR3 here is CASSFDGYEQYF. CDR3 nucleotides: TGTGCCAGCAGCTTTGACGGGTACGAGCAGTACTTC.

The gene calls are TRBV27 and TRBJ1-1; D is unclear. The CDR3 is made up of 15 amino acids. Per germline, CDR1 MNHEY and CDR2 SMNVEV (reference sequence). Between the trimmed V and J ends, which lost 4 bases and 2 bases, there was a span of 14 bases. CDR3 coding DNA: TGTGCCAGCAGTTCGTTCGTAGGCGTTAACACTGAAGCTTTCTTT. This codes for CASSSFVGVNTEAFF.

This chain connects TRBV3-1 (or the pseudogene TRBV3-2) to TRBJ1-2; D is uncertain. Germline CDR1 is LGHDT and CDR2 is YNNKEL (reference sequence). The CDR3 runs to 11 residues. Trimming stripped 5 bases from V and 4 bases from J, with 5 bases between. The CDR3 region is CASSVTYGYTF. The CDR3 DNA follows: TGTGCCAGCAGCGTGACCTATGGCTACACCTTC.

DNA for the CDR3: TGTGCCAGCAGTTACCAGGACAGGTTCGAAATTAATTCACCCCTCCACTTT. Its protein product is CASSYQDRFEINSPLHF. The V and J genes are TRBV6-2 or TRBV6-3 and TRBJ1-6, with 7 nucleotides matching TRBD1. J was trimmed by 6 bases and V by 2 bases; bases with no gene match: 10. The germline V gene encodes CDR1 MNHEY and CDR2 SVGEGT. The CDR3 runs 17 residues.

V and J are TRBV6-1 and TRBJ2-1; D unclear. The V gene's germline CDR1 is MNHNS and CDR2 SASEGT. V gave up 3 bases and J gave up 10 bases, with 13 bases separating them. This CDR3 comprises 13 residues. The CDR3 here is CASSDLREYEQFF. The CDR3 bases are TGTGCCAGCAGTGATTTAAGGGAATACGAGCAGTTCTTC.

The chain is built from TRBV6-5 and TRBJ2-2; no clear D. With 3 bases removed from V and 1 base from J, the gap between germline ends came to 9 bases. Germline V gene data show CDR1 as MNHEY and CDR2 as SVGAGI. The CDR3 sequence is 15 residues long. The CDR3 is CASSYLARNTGELFF. CDR3 bases: TGTGCCAGCAGTTATCTGGCTCGGAACACCGGGGAGCTGTTTTTT.

The rearrangement joins TRBV10-3 to TRBJ1-1; D is unclear. Trimming left V 6 bases short and J 5 bases short, with 13 bases between. CDR3 size: 13 residues. From germline, CDR1 is ENHRY and CDR2 SYGVKD. The DNA for the CDR3 is TGTGCCATCAGCACTAGGGATGGGACTGAAGCTTTCTTT. Protein: CAISTRDGTEAFF.

V and J are TRBV7-2 and TRBJ1-4; the D gene is possibly TRBD1 (5 bases). V dropped 5 bases and J dropped 5 bases, with 18 bases sitting between them. Germline V gene sequence: CDR1 SGHTA, CDR2 FQGNSA. This CDR3 has 16 residues. DNA of the CDR3: TGTGCCAGCAGCAAGCCGGGTGAGACAGCAAATGAAAAACTGTTTTTT. Encoded protein: CASSKPGETANEKLFF.

This clone was counted a single time. The genes are TRBV12-5 and TRBJ2-5; 9 bases match TRBD2. The CDR3 runs 13 residues. The germline V gene encodes CDR1 LGHNT and CDR2 FRNRAP. The J segment lost 4 bases and the V segment lost 5 bases, leaving 2 bases of the junction unmatched. CDR3 DNA sequence: TGTGCTAGTGGTCCTAGCGGGGTAGAGACCCAGTACTTC. Its translation: CASGPSGVETQYF.

This clone was counted a few times. This chain connects TRBV7-9 to TRBJ2-7, with 9 bases aligning to TRBD1. The CDR3 contains 15 residues. Trimming removed 3 bases from V and 2 bases from J; junction bases left unmatched: 5. Germline V gene data show CDR1 as SEHNR and CDR2 as FQNEAQ (reference sequence). The CDR3 reads CASSFADRGTYEQYF. CDR3 coding DNA: TGTGCCAGCAGCTTCGCGGACAGGGGTACCTACGAGCAGTACTTC.